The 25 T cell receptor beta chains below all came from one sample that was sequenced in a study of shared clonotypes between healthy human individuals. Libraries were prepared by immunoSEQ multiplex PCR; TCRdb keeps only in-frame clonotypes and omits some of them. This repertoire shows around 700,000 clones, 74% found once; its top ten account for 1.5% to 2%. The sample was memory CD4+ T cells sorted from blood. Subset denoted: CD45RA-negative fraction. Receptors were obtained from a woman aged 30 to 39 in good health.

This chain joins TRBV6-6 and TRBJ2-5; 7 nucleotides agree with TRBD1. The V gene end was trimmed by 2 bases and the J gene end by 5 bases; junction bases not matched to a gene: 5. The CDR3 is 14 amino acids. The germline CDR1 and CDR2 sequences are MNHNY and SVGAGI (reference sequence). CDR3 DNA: TGTGCCAGCAGTTACAGGGGGCGAAGGGAGACCCAGTACTTC. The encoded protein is CASSYRGRRETQYF.

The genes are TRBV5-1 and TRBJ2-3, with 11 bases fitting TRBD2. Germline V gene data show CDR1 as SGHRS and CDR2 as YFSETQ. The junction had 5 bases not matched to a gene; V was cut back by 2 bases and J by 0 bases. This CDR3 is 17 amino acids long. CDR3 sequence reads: CASSFWTSGFSTDTQYF. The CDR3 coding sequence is TGCGCCAGCAGCTTCTGGACTAGCGGGTTTAGCACAGATACGCAGTATTTT.

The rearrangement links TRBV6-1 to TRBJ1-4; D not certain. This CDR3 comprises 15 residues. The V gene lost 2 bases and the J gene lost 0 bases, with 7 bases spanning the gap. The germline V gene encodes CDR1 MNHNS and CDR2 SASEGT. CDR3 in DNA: TGTGCCAGCAGTGAACAGTACTCAACTAATGAAAAACTGTTTTTT. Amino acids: CASSEQYSTNEKLFF.

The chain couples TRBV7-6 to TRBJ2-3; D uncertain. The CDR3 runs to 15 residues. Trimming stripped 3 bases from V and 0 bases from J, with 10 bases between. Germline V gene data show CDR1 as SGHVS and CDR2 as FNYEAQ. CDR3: CASSFKTPSTDTQYF. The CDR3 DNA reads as TGTGCCAGCAGCTTTAAAACTCCTAGCACAGATACGCAGTATTTT. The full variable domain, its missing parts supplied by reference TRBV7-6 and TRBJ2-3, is GAGVSQSPRYKVTKRGQDVALRCDPISGHVSLYWYRQALGQGPEFLTYFNYEAQQDKSGLPNDRFSAERPEGSISTLTIQRTEQRDSAMYRCASSFKTPSTDTQYFGPGTRLTVL.

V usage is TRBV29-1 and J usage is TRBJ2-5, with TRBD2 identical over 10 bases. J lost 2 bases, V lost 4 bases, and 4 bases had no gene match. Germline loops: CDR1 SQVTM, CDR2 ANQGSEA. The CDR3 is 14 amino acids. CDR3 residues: CSVAGLAVQETQYF. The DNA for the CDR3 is TGCAGCGTTGCCGGACTAGCGGTACAAGAGACCCAGTACTTC.

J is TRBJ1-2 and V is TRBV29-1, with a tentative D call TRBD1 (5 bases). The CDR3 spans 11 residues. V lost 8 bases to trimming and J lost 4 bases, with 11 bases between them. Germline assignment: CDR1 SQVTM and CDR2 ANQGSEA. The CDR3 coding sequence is TGCAGCCCACCGGGGGTCTATGGCTACACCTTC. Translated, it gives CSPPGVYGYTF.

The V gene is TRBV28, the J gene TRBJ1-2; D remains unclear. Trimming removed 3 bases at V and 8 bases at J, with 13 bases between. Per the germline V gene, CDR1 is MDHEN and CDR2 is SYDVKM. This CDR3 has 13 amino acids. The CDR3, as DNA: TGTGCCAGCAGTTTCTGGGCAGGCTGGGGCTACACCTTC. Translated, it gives CASSFWAGWGYTF.

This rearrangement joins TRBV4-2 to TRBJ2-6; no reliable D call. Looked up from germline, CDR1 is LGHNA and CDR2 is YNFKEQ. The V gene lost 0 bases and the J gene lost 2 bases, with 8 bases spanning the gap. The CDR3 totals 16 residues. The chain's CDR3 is CASSQDRAAGANVLTF. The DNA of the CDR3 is TGTGCCAGCAGCCAAGATAGGGCAGCTGGGGCCAACGTCCTGACTTTC.

This chain's CDR3 is CASSWNRNNNSPLHF. The CDR3 nucleotides are TGCGCCAGCAGCTGGAACAGGAATAATAATTCACCCCTCCACTTT. The chain combines TRBV5-1 with TRBJ1-6; tentative D call: TRBD1 (5 bases). Trimming removed 3 bases from V and 5 bases from J, with 12 bases in between. The CDR3 sequence is 15 residues long. Germline lookup yields CDR1 SGHRS and CDR2 YFSETQ.

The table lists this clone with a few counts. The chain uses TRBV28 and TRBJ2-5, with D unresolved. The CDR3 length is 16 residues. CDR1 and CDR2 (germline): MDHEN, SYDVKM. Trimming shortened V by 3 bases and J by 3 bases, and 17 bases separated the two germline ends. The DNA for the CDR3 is TGTGCCAGCAGTTTGGACGGAGAAAACGACGAAGAGACCCAGTACTTC. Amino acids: CASSLDGENDEETQYF.

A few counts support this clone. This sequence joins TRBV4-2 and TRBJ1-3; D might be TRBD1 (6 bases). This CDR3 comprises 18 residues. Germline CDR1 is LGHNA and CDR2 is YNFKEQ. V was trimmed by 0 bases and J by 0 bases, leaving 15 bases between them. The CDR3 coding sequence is TGTGCCAGCAGCCAAGAGTTGGGCGGCAGGGGCTCTGGAAACACCATATATTTT. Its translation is CASSQELGGRGSGNTIYF.

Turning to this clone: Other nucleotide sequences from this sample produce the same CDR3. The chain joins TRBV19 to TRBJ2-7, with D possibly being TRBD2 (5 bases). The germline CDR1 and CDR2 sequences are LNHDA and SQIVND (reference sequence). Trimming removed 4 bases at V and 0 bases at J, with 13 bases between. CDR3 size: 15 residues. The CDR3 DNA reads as TGTGCCAGTAGTAGATTCGGGGAGAGCTCCTACGAGCAGTACTTC. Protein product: CASSRFGESSYEQYF.

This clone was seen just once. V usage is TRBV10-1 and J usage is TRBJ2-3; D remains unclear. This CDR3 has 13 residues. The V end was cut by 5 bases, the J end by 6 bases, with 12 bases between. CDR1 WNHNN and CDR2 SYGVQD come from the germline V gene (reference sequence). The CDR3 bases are TGCGCCAGCAGTACCCTGTACCACGATACGCAGTATTTT. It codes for CASSTLYHDTQYF.

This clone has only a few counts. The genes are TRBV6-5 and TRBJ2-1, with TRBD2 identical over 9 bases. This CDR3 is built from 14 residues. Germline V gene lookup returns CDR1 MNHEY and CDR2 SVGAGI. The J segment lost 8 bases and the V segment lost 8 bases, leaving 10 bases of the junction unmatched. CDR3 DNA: TGTGCCAGCGGACCTAGCGGGATGAACTATGAGCAGTTCTTC. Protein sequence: CASGPSGMNYEQFF.

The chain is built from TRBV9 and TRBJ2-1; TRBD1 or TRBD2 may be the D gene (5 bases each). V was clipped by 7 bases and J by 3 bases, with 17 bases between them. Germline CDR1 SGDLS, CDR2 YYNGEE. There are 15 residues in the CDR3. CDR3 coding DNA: TGTGCCAGCGCCTTAGGGGAGCCTTTCTACAATGAGCAGTTCTTC. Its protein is CASALGEPFYNEQFF.

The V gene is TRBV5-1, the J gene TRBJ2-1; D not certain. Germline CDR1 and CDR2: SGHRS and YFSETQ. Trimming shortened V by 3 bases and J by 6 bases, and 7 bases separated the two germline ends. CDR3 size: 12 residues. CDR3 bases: TGCGCCAGCAGCTCAGGAGTCAATGAGCAGTTCTTC. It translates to CASSSGVNEQFF.

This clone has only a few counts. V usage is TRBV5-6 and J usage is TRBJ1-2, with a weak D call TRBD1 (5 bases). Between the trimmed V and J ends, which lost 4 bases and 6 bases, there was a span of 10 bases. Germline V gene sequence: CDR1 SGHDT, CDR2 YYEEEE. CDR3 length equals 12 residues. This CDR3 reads CASSLAGNGYTF. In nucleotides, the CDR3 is TGTGCCAGCAGCCTTGCAGGGAATGGCTACACCTTC. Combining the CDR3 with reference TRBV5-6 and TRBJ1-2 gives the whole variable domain DAGVTQSPTHLIKTRGQQVTLRCSPKSGHDTVSWYQQALGQGPQFIFQYYEEEERQRGNFPDRFSGHQFPNYSSELNVNALLLGDSALYLCASSLAGNGYTFGSGTRLTVV.

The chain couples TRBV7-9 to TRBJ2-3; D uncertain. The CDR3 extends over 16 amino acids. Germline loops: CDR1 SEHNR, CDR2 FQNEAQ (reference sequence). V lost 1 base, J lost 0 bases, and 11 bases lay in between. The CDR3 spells CASSLVTEPSTDTQYF. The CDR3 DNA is TGTGCCAGCAGCTTAGTAACAGAGCCTAGCACAGATACGCAGTATTTT.

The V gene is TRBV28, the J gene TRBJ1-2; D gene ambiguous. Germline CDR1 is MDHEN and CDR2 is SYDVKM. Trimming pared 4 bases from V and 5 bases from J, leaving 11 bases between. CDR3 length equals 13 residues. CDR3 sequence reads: CASSSPGGYGYTF. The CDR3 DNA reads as TGTGCCAGCAGTTCGCCGGGAGGGTATGGCTACACCTTC.

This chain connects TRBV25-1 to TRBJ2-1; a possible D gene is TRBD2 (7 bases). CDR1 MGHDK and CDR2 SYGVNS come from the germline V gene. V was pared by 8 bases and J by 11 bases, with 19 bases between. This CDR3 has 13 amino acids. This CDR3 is CASGGAPVIKQFF. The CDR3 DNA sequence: TGTGCCAGCGGGGGGGCCCCGGTAATTAAGCAGTTCTTC.

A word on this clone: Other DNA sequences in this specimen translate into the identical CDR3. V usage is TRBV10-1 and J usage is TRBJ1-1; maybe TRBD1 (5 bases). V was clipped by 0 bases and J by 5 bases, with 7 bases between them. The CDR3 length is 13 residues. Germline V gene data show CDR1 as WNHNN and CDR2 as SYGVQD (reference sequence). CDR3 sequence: CASSESGGTEAFF. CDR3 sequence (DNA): TGCGCCAGCAGTGAGTCCGGGGGTACTGAAGCTTTCTTT.

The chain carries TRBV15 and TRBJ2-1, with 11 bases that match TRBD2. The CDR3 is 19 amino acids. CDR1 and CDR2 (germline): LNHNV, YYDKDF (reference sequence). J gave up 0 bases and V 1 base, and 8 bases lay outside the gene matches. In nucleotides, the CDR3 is TGTGCCACCAGCAGAGGACCCTGGACTAGCGGGCTCTCCTACAATGAGCAGTTCTTC. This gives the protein CATSRGPWTSGLSYNEQFF.

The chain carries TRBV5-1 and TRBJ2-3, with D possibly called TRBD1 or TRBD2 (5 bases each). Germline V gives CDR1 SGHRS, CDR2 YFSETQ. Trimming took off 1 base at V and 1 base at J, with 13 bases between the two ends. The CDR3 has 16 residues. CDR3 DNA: TGCGCCAGCAGCTTGCTCGGGCGAGGGGGCACAGATACGCAGTATTTT. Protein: CASSLLGRGGTDTQYF.

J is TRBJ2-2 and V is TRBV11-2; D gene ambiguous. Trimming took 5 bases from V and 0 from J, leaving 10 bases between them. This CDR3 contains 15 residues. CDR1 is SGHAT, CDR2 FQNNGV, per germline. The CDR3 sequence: CASSPQVANTGELFF. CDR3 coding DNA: TGTGCCAGCAGCCCCCAGGTAGCGAACACCGGGGAGCTGTTTTTT.

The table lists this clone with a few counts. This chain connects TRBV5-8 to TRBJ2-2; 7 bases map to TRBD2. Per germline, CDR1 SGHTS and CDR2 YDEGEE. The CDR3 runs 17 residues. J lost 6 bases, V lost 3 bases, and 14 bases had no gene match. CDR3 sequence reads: CASSWRGSGIKAGELFF. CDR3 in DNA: TGTGCCAGCAGCTGGCGGGGGAGCGGGATAAAGGCCGGGGAGCTGTTTTTT.